These 10 T cell receptor beta chains were sequenced from one sample in a study of blood T cell repertoires in COVID-19. Assay: immunoSEQ multiplex PCR; the TCRdb copy retains only in-frame clones and omits some. This sample has around 420,000 clones, with 88% found just once. Source material: PBMCs or T cells enriched from blood (not recorded which). These receptor sequences come from a woman aged 40 to 50 with acute COVID-19.

CDR3 amino acids: CASSLSEGQGDYGYTF. The CDR3 region has the DNA TGTGCCAGCAGTTTAAGTGAGGGACAGGGTGACTATGGCTACACCTTC. The V gene is TRBV27, the J gene TRBJ1-2; 9 bases align to TRBD1. The ends lost 2 bases at V and 3 bases at J; junction bases unmatched: 7. Per the germline V gene, CDR1 is MNHEY and CDR2 is SMNVEV (reference sequence). The CDR3 is made up of 16 amino acids.

The chain carries TRBV11-3 and TRBJ1-1, with 9 bases matching TRBD1. After removal of 5 bases from V and 8 bases from J, the junction contained 3 bases not matched to a gene. CDR3 length: 12 residues. CDR1 is SGHNT and CDR2 is YENEEA in the germline V gene. The DNA for the CDR3 is TGTGCCAGCAGCGCCGGGACAGGGGAAGCTTTCTTT. This gives the protein CASSAGTGEAFF.

The chain links TRBV7-2 to TRBJ2-7; a possible D gene is TRBD2 (6 bases). The length of the CDR3 is 11 residues. V was cut by 5 bases and J by 6 bases, with 8 bases left in between. Germline V CDR1 and CDR2: SGHTA, FQGNSA. The chain's CDR3 is CASSPGLEQYF. The DNA of the CDR3 is TGTGCCAGCAGCCCGGGACTCGAGCAGTACTTC.

The rearrangement uses TRBV7-2 and TRBJ2-3; 8 positions agree with TRBD1. Germline assignment: CDR1 SGHTA and CDR2 FQGNSA. J gave up 5 bases and V 5 bases, and 12 bases lay outside the gene matches. This CDR3 is built from 16 residues. The CDR3 sequence is CASSGFRTGGKDTQYF. CDR3 nucleotide sequence: TGTGCCAGCAGCGGCTTCCGTACAGGGGGGAAAGATACGCAGTATTTT.

CDR3 nucleotides: TGTGCCAGCAGCTCACAGGGGGCAGGGGAGACCCAGTACTTC. Translating gives CASSSQGAGETQYF. The chain is built from TRBV7-2 and TRBJ2-5; 9 positions agree with TRBD1. This CDR3 is built from 14 residues. The V gene's germline CDR1 is SGHTA and CDR2 FQGNSA. Trimming took 4 bases from V and 5 from J; bases not matched to a gene: 5.

The V gene is TRBV10-3, the J gene TRBJ1-6; D is undetermined. The CDR3 has 15 residues. Germline V gives CDR1 ENHRY, CDR2 SYGVKD. V was shortened by 6 bases and J by 0 bases, with 9 bases between the two germline ends. In DNA form, the CDR3 reads TGTGCCATCAGCCCTACTAGCTCCTATAATTCACCCCTCCACTTT. It is translated as CAISPTSSYNSPLHF.

The rearrangement joins TRBV5-6 to TRBJ2-7; 8 nucleotides agree with TRBD1. Germline-derived CDR1 and CDR2 are SGHDT and YYEEEE. The CDR3 runs 14 residues. Germline trimming cut 0 bases from V and 4 bases from J; bases unmatched to any gene: 3. In DNA, the CDR3 is TGTGCCAGCAGCTTGGTGGACAGGGTTTACGAGCAGTACTTC. Translated: CASSLVDRVYEQYF.

The rearrangement uses TRBV6-5 and TRBJ2-7; 7 bases are shared with TRBD1. CDR1 MNHEY and CDR2 SVGAGI come from the germline V gene. The length of the CDR3 is 14 residues. Trimming took 6 bases from V and 5 from J; bases not matched to a gene: 10. For the CDR3, the DNA is TGTGCCAGCAGCCAAAGGGGGCTGTCAAACGAGCAGTACTTC. Protein: CASSQRGLSNEQYF.

V gene TRBV30 combines with J gene TRBJ2-2; D unresolved. The CDR3 totals 15 residues. Deletions cut 3 bases from V and 6 bases from J, with 17 bases between. Germline CDR1 GTSNPN, CDR2 SVGIG (reference sequence). The CDR3 region is CAWSLLKNSAGELFF. The CDR3, as DNA: TGTGCCTGGAGCTTATTGAAAAATTCGGCCGGGGAGCTGTTTTTT. Using reference TRBV30 and TRBJ2-2 for the parts outside the CDR3, the full variable domain is SQTIHQWPATLVQPVGSPLSLECTVEGTSNPNLYWYRQAAGRGLQLLFYSVGIGQISSEVPQNLSASRPQDRQFILSSKKLLLSDSGFYLCAWSLLKNSAGELFFGEGSRLTVL.

The chain joins TRBV7-2 to TRBJ2-7; 10 bases are a match to TRBD2. In germline, CDR1 is SGHTA, CDR2 FQGNSA. V dropped 6 bases and J dropped 2; count of bases not matched to a gene: 13. The length of the CDR3 is 17 residues. The DNA for the CDR3 is TGTGCCAGCAGACCCGGGACTAGCGTGGCGGGCGCCTACGAGCAGTACTTC. This encodes CASRPGTSVAGAYEQYF.